What follows are 10 T cell receptor beta chains derived from one specimen sequenced in a study of T-cell memory formation after mild COVID-19. TCRdb re-analysed the 5' RACE reads in MiXCR, keeping a single row per CDR3 protein. The table has just over 350,000 distinct CDR3 sequences, about an eighth seen once. Sequenced material: PBMCs or a T cell subset sorted from them (not recorded which). The receptor source for this set is a man between 18 and 35 years old who had mild COVID-19 (a few samples of this study predate the infection). Cell type and time point are not known.

This clonotype was counted at least ten times. The chain joins TRBV6-5 to TRBJ2-2, with a possible D match to TRBD1 (6 bases). The germline V gene has CDR1 MNHEY and CDR2 SVGAGI. CDR3 length equals 15 residues. The V and J ends lost 5 bases and 3 bases respectively, with 13 bases between them. The DNA of the CDR3 is TGTGCCAGCAGTACCCGCCAGGGGTACACCGGGGAGCTGTTTTTT. Translated, it gives CASSTRQGYTGELFF.

Many counts were recorded for this clonotype. The V call is TRBV6-5, the J call TRBJ1-2; D is possibly TRBD1 (5 bases). This CDR3 contains 14 residues. With 4 bases removed from V and 1 base from J, the gap between germline ends came to 10 bases. Germline CDR1 is MNHEY and CDR2 is SVGAGI. CDR3 sequence (DNA): TGTGCCAGCAGTTCTGGACACCTTAACTATGGCTACACCTTC. Translating gives CASSSGHLNYGYTF.

V is TRBV10-3 and J is TRBJ2-7; 11 bases match TRBD2. Germline loops: CDR1 ENHRY, CDR2 SYGVKD. The CDR3 contains 15 residues. The ends lost 10 bases at V and 3 bases at J; junction bases unmatched: 11. The chain's CDR3 is CATGKAGTSGYEQYV. CDR3 DNA sequence: TGTGCCACCGGGAAAGCCGGGACTAGCGGCTACGAGCAGTACGTC.

This clonotype was picked up a small number of times. This rearrangement joins TRBV4-2 to TRBJ1-3, with D perhaps matching TRBD1 (5 bases). The CDR3 spans 16 residues. The V end was cut by 0 bases, the J end by 1 base, with 10 bases between. CDR1 is LGHNA and CDR2 is YNFKEQ in the germline V gene. The CDR3 DNA follows: TGTGCCAGCAGCCAAGAGGCAGGGAAATCTGGAAACACCATATATTTT. Amino acids: CASSQEAGKSGNTIYF.

This clonotype has a handful of counts. The chain joins TRBV11-3 to TRBJ2-2; the D is unclear. The CDR3 runs to 16 residues. V dropped 6 bases and J dropped 1 base, with 15 bases sitting between them. Germline lookup yields CDR1 SGHNT and CDR2 YENEEA. CDR3 sequence reads: CASRSRSGENTGELFF. The CDR3 bases are TGTGCCAGCAGGTCACGGAGTGGGGAGAACACCGGGGAGCTGTTTTTT.

With regard to this clonotype: At one end the junction does not follow the germline gene, possibly because of a read error. V usage is TRBV4-3 and J usage is TRBJ2-1, with D possibly called TRBD1 or TRBD2 (5 bases each). Germline assignment: CDR1 LGHNA and CDR2 YSLEER. The CDR3 consists of 16 residues. The DNA for the CDR3 is TGCGCCAGCAGCCAATTTTCCGGGGCACCCTACACTGAGCAGTTCTTC. This codes for CASSQFSGAPYTEQFF.

This chain joins TRBV27 and TRBJ1-5, with D maybe TRBD1 (5 bases). Germline values: CDR1 MNHEY, CDR2 SMNVEV (reference sequence). The CDR3 runs to 12 residues. V lost 5 bases, J lost 7 bases, and 9 bases lay in between. The CDR3 DNA reads as TGTGCCAGCAGTACTCCAGGGCAGCCCCAGCATTTT. It specifies CASSTPGQPQHF.

This clonotype was seen many times. V usage is TRBV11-2 and J usage is TRBJ2-5, with TRBD2 matching over 7 bases. CDR3 size: 15 residues. Germline CDR1 reads SGHAT; CDR2 reads FQNNGV. J lost 5 bases, V lost 5 bases, and 11 bases had no gene match. CDR3 residues: CASSPLGGGWETQYF. The CDR3 DNA follows: TGTGCCAGCAGCCCCCTAGGCGGGGGTTGGGAGACCCAGTACTTC.

The V and J genes are TRBV25-1 and TRBJ1-1; D not certain. V was clipped by 1 base and J by 0 bases, with 6 bases between them. This CDR3 region has 14 residues. Germline CDR1 reads MGHDK; CDR2 reads SYGVNS. The CDR3 region is CASSESAVNTEAFF. CDR3 coding DNA: TGTGCCAGCAGTGAATCAGCGGTGAACACTGAAGCTTTCTTT.

V is TRBV7-2 and J is TRBJ2-2; unclear D gene. CDR1 and CDR2 (germline): SGHTA, FQGNSA. The CDR3 is 17 amino acids. V was pared by 0 bases and J by 2 bases, with 13 bases between. CDR3 amino acids: CASSLAHVSSNTGELFF. The CDR3 DNA is TGTGCCAGCAGCTTAGCCCACGTGAGCTCCAACACCGGGGAGCTGTTTTTT.